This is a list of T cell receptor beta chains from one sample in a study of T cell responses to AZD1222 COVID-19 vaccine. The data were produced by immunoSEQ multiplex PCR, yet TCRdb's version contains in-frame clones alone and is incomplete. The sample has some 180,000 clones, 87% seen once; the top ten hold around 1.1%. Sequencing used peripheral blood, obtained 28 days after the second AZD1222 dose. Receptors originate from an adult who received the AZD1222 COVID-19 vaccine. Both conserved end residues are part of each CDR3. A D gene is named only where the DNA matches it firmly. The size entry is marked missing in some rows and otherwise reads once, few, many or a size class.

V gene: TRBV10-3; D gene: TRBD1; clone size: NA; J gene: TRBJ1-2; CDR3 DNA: TGTGCCATCAGCCCGACCGGGACAGCCGGTAACTATGGCTACACCTTC; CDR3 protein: CAISPTGTAGNYGYTF
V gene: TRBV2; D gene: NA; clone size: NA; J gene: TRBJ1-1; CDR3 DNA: TGTGCCAGCAGTGACAACGGTGGGAGCACTGAAGCTTTCTTT; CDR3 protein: CASSDNGGSTEAFF
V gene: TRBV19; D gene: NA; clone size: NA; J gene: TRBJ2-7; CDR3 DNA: TGTGCCAGTAGCCTTCGTACGGGGGGCGCCGTTTACGAGCAGTACTTC; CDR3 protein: CASSLRTGGAVYEQYF
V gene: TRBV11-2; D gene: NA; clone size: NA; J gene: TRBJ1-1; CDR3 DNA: TGTGCCAGCAGCTTAGTGGTTAGGACTGAAGCTTTCTTT; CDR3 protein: CASSLVVRTEAFF
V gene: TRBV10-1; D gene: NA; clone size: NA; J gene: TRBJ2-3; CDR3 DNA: TGCGCCAGCGAGGGGTTACCTAGCACAGATACGCAGTATTTT; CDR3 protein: CASEGLPSTDTQYF
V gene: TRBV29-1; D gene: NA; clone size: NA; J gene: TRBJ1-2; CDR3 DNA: TGCAGCGTTCGGGCCAACCTCAACGTCGCTGGCTACACCTTC; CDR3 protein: CSVRANLNVAGYTF
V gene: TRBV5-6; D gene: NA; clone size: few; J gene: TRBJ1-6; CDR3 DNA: TGTGCCAGCAGCTCTGGACAGTACCCTTATAATTCACCCCTCCACTTT; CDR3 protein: CASSSGQYPYNSPLHF
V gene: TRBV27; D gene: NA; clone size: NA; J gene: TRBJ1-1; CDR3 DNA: TGTGCCAGCATTCGGACGGATGAAGCTTTCTTT; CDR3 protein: CASIRTDEAFF
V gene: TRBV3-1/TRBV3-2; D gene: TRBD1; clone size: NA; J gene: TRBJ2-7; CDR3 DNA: TGTGCCAGCAGCCAGTGGACAGGGGGTTACGAGCAGTACTTC; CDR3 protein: CASSQWTGGYEQYF
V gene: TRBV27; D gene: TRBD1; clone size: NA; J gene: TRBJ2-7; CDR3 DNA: TGTGCCAGCAGTCCACAGACAGGGTTCGGCGAGCAGTACTTC; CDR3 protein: CASSPQTGFGEQYF
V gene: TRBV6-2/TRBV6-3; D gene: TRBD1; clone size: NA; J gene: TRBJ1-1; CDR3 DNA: TGTGCCAGCAGTGATCAGGGGGCGCCGGCGAACACTGAAGCTTTCTTT; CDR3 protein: CASSDQGAPANTEAFF
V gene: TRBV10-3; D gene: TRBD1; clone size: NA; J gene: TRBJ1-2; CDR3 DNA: TGTGCCATCAGTGCTCCGTTCACAGGGGGCGCGTTAGGCTACACCTTC; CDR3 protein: CAISAPFTGGALGYTF
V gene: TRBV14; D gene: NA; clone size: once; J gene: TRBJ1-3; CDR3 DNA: TGTGCCAGCGGGGAGAGGGGGACTGGAAACACCATATATTTT; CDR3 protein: CASGERGTGNTIYF
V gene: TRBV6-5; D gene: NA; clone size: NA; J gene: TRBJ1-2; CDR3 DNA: TGTGCCAGCAGTTACTCAGGGGACTCTAACTATGGCTACACCTTC; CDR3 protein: CASSYSGDSNYGYTF
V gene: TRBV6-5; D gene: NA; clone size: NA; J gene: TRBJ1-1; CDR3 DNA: TGTGCCAGCAGTTACCTAGCAGGGGCGACCACTGAAGCTTTCTTT; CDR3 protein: CASSYLAGATTEAFF
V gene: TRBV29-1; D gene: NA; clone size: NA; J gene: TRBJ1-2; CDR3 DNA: TGCAGCGTTGAAGATGAGGCAGGGGAAGGCTACACCTTC; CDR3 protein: CSVEDEAGEGYTF
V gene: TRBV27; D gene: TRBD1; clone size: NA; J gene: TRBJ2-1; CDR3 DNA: TGTGCCAGCAGTTTTTCAGGGGGAAGTTGGAACAATGAGCAGTTCTTC; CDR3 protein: CASSFSGGSWNNEQFF
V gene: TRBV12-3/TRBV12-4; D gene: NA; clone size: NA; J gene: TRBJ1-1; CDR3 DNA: TGTGCCAGCAGCGTAGGGAGGACCACTGAAGCTTTCTTT; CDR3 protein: CASSVGRTTEAFF
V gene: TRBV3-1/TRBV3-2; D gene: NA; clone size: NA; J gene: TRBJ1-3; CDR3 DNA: TGTGCCAGCAGCCCTTCCCGCCAGGGAAACACCATATATTTT; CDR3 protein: CASSPSRQGNTIYF
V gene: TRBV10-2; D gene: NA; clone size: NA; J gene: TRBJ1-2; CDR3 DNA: TGCGCCAGCAGTGAGGCAGGGTATGGCTACACCTTC; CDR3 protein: CASSEAGYGYTF
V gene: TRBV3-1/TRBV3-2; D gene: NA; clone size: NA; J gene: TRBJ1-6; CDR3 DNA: TGTGCCAGCAGCCGCATTGGGGGGGCCCCGGAACCCCTCCACTTT; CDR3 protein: CASSRIGGAPEPLHF
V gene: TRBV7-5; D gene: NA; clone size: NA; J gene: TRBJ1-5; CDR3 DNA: TGTGTCAGAAGCAGGTCAGGATTGAGGTATCAGCCCCAGCATTTT; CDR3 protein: CVRSRSGLRYQPQHF
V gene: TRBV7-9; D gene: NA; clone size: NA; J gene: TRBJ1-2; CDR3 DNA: TGTGCCAGCAGCTTGGAGGGGGGTTGGTATGGCTACACCTTC; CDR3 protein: CASSLEGGWYGYTF
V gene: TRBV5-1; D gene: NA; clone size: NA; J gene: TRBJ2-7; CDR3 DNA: TGCGCCAGCAGCTTGTCGGCAGGCAGCTCCTACGAGCAGTACTTC; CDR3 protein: CASSLSAGSSYEQYF
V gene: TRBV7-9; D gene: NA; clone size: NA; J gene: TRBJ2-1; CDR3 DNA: TGTGCCAGCAGCTTAGTCCTCCCCAGAGGCGATGAGCAGTTCTTC; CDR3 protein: CASSLVLPRGDEQFF
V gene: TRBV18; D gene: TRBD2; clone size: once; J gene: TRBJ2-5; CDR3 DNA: TGTGCCAGCTCACCACCGAAAATTGCTGTAGCGGGGGCCGAAGAGACCCAGTACTTC; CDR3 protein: CASSPPKIAVAGAEETQYF
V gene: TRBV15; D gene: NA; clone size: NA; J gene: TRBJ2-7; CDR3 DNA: TGTGCCACCTCGAGGGGCACCAGTCTCTACGAGCAGTACTTC; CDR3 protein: CATSRGTSLYEQYF
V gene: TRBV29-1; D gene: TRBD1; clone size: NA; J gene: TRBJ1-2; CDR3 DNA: TGCAGCGTAGGGGACAGGGGCCTCACGTGGGATGGCTACACCTTC; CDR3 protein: CSVGDRGLTWDGYTF
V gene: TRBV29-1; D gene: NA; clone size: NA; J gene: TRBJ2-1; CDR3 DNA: TGCAGCGTTGAAGATTGGACTGAGCAGTTCTTC; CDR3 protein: CSVEDWTEQFF
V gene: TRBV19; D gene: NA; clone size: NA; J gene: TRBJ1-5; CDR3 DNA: TGTGCCAGTAGCCACACCTTCGGTAAAGGTGGTCAGCCCCAGCATTTT; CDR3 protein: CASSHTFGKGGQPQHF
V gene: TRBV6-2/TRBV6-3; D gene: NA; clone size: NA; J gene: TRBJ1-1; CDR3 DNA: TGTGCCAGCAGTTCAGGGAACACTGAAGCTTTCTTT; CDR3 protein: CASSSGNTEAFF
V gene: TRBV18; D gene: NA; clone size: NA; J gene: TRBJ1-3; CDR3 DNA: TGTGCCAGCTCACCCGAACAGCTGTTAGTCACCATATATTTT; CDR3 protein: CASSPEQLLVTIYF
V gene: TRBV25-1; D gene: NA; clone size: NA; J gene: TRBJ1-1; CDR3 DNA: TGTGCCAGCAGTGCCTTAAGGGGGACCAACACTGAAGCTTTCTTT; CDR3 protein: CASSALRGTNTEAFF
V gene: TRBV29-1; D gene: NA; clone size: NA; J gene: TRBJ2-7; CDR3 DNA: TGCAGCGTTCCTACCGGGCCATTCTCCTACGAGCAGTACTTC; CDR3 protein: CSVPTGPFSYEQYF
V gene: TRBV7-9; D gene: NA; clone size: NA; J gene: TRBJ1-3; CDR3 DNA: TGTGCCAGCAGCTTAGGGGTAGGCATCTCTGGAAACACCATATATTTT; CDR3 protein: CASSLGVGISGNTIYF
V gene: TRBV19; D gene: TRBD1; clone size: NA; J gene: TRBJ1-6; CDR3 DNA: TGTGCCAGTAGTATGGGCCCACAGGGGGCTTTCTATAATTCACCCCTCCACTTT; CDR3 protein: CASSMGPQGAFYNSPLHF
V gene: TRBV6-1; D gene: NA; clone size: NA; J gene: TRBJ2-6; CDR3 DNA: TGTGCCAGCAGTGAAGGCAGGGCTGGGGCCAACGTCCTGACTTTC; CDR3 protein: CASSEGRAGANVLTF
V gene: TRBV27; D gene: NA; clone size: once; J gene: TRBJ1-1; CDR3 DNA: TGTGCCAGCAGTTTAAGGCGATGGGGGAGGTGGACTGAAGCTTTCTTT; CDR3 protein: CASSLRRWGRWTEAFF
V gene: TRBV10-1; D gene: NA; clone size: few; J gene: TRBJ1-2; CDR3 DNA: TGCGCCAGCAGTGATGGGCTTAACTATGGCTACACCTTC; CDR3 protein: CASSDGLNYGYTF
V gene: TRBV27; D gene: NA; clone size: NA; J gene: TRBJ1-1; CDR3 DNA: TGTGCCAGCAACGGAGGGTCTGAAGCTTTCTTT; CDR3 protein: CASNGGSEAFF
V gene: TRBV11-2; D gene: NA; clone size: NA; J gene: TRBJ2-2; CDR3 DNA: TGTGCCAGCAGGCCTCGGGGGTTCGCGAACACCGGGGAGCTGTTTTTT; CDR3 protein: CASRPRGFANTGELFF
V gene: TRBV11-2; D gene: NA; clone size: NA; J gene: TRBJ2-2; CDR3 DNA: TGTGCCAGCAGCCGGCCTGGGGGGCCTCCCGCCAACACCGGGGAGCTGTTTTTT; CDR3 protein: CASSRPGGPPANTGELFF
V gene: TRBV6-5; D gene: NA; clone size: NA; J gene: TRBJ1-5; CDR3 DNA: TGTGCCAGCAGTTCGCAACATCAGCCCCAGCATTTT; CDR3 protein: CASSSQHQPQHF
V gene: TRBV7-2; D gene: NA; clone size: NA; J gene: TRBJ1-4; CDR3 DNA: TGTGCCAGCAGCTTAGAGTGGGGGGAGAGCGAAAAACTGTTTTTT; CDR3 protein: CASSLEWGESEKLFF
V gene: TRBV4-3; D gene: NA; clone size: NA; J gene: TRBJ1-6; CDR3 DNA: TGCGCCAGCAGCCAACAGAGGGGAAGCAGAGACTCCTATAATTCACCCCTCCACTTT; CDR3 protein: CASSQQRGSRDSYNSPLHF
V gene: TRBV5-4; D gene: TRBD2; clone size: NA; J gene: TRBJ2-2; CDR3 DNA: TGTGCCAGCAGCCCACGGACTAGCGGGGCCGGGGAGCTGTTTTTT; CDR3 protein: CASSPRTSGAGELFF
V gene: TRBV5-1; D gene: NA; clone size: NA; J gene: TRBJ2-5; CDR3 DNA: TGCGCCAGCAGCATCAGGTCGTACCAAGAGACCCAGTACTTC; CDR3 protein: CASSIRSYQETQYF
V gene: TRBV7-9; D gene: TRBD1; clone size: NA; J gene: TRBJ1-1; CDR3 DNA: TGTGCCAGCAGCACCGTTCCCGGACAGGGGATAACTGAAGCTTTCTTT; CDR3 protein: CASSTVPGQGITEAFF
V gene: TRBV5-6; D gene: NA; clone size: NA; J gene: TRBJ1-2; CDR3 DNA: TGTGCCAGCAGCCAGGGCTATGGCTACACCTTC; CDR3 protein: CASSQGYGYTF
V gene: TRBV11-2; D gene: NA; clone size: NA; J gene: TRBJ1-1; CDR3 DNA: TGTGCCAGCACCCCCCTTACTGAAGCTTTCTTT; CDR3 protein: CASTPLTEAFF
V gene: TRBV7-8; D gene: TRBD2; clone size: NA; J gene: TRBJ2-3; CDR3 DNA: TGTGCCAGCAGCCCCTGGACTAGCGGGCGCATTGATACGCAGTATTTT; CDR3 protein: CASSPWTSGRIDTQYF
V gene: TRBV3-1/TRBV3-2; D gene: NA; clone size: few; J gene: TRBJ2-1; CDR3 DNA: TGTGCCAGCAGCCCGCTTGGAAGGGGGAACACCTACAATGAGCAGTTCTTC; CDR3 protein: CASSPLGRGNTYNEQFF
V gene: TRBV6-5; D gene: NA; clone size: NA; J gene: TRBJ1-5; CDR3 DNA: TGTGCCACCGGGCCAGGGGTTCGCAATCAGCCCCAGCATTTT; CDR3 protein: CATGPGVRNQPQHF
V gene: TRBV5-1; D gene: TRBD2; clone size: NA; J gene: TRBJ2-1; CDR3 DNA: TGCGCCAGCAGCTTGAGTGGACTAGCGGGGGCCCAGGGTGGTGAGCAGTTCTTC; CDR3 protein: CASSLSGLAGAQGGEQFF
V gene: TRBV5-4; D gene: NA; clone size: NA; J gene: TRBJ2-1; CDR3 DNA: TGTGCCAGCAGCTTGCGGGGTCACATCGGCTACAATGAGCAGTTCTTC; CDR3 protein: CASSLRGHIGYNEQFF
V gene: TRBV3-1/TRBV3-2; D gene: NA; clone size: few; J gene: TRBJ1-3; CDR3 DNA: TGTGCCAGCAGCCGAACATCTTCTGGAAACACCATATATTTT; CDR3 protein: CASSRTSSGNTIYF
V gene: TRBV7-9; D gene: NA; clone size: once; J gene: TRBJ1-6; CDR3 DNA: TGTGCCAGCAGCTTAACGCCCGACAGCAGATCACCCCTCCACTTT; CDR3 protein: CASSLTPDSRSPLHF
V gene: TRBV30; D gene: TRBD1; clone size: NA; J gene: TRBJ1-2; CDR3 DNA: TGTGCCTGGAGTGAAAACAGGGGCTATGGCTACACCTTC; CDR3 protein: CAWSENRGYGYTF
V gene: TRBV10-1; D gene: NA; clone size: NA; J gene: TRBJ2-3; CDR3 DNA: TGCGCCAGCAGCCACGATTCGGGACACGGGTGGACAGATACGCAGTATTTT; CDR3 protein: CASSHDSGHGWTDTQYF
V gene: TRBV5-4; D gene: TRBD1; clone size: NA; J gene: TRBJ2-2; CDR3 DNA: TGTGCCAGCAGCTCATACAGGGGGCAAGGCGGGGAGCTGTTTTTT; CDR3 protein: CASSSYRGQGGELFF